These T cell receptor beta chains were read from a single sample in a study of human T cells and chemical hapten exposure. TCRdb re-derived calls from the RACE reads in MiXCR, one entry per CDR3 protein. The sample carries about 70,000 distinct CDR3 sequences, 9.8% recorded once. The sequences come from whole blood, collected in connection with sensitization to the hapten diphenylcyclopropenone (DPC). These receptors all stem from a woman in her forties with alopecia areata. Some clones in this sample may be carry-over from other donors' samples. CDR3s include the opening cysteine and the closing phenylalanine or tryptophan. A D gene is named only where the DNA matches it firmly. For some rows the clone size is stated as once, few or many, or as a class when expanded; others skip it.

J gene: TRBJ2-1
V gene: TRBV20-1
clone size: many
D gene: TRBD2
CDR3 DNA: TGCAGTGCTACAGTAGGACTAGCGGTCAAGAATGAGCAGTTCTTC
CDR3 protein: CSATVGLAVKNEQFF

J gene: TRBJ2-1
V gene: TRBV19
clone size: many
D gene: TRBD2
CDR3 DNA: TGTGCCAGTAGTGTGTCAGCGGGGCCCAATGAGCAGTTCTTC
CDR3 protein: CASSVSAGPNEQFF

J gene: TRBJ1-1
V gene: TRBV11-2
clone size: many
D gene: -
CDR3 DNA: TGTGCCAGCAGCCAGGAGAGGCCTCCTATTACCTTT
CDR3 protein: CASSQERPPITF

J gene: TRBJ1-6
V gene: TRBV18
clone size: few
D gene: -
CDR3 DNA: TGTGCCAGCTCACCAAGCCAGGATAATTCACCCCTCCACTTT
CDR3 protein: CASSPSQDNSPLHF

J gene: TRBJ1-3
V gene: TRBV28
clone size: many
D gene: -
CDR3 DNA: TGTGCCAGCACTTACGGGTCTGGAAACACCATATATTTT
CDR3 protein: CASTYGSGNTIYF

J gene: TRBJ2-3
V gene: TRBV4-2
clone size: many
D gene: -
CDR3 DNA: TGTGCCAGCAGCCAAGATCGGGCAAGCACAGATACGCAGTATTTT
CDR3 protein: CASSQDRASTDTQYF

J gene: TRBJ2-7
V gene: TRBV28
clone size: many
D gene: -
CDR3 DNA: TGTGCCAGCGGCTCGCAGGGGATGGCCTACGAGCAGTACTTC
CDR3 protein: CASGSQGMAYEQYF

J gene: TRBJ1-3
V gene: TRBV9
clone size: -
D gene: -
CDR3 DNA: TGTGCCAGCAGCGTAGCAGTGACCCTCTCTGGAAACACCATATATTTT
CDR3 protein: CASSVAVTLSGNTIYF

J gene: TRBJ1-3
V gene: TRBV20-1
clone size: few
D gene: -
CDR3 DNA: TGCAGTGCTCCGCTGGGGACTGGGGGCACCATATATTTT
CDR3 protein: CSAPLGTGGTIYF

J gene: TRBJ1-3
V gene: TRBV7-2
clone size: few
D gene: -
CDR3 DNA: TGTGCCAGCAGATCCCCGGGTGGCTCTGGAAACACCATATATTTT
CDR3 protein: CASRSPGGSGNTIYF

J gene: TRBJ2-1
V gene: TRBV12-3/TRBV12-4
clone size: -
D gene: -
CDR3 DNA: TGTGCCAGCAGTTTTTGGGGGGACTCCTACAATGAGCAGTTCTTC
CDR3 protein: CASSFWGDSYNEQFF

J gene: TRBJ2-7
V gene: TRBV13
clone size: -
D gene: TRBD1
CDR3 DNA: TGTGCCAGCAGTATGGGACAGCCTACCTACGAGCAGTACTTC
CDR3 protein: CASSMGQPTYEQYF

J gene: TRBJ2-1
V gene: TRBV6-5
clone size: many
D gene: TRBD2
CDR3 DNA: TGTGCCAGCAGTCGTACTAGCGGGGGATGGGATGAGCAGTTCTTC
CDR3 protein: CASSRTSGGWDEQFF

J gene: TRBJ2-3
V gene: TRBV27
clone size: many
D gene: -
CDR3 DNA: TGTGCCAGCAGTTTGTGGGGGAATTGGGCAGATACGCAGTATTTT
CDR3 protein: CASSLWGNWADTQYF

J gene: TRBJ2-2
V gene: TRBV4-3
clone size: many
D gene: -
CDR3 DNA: TGCGCCAGCAGCCAAGATATGCGGGTTGGGACGGCAAACACCGGGGAGCTGTTTTTT
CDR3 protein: CASSQDMRVGTANTGELFF

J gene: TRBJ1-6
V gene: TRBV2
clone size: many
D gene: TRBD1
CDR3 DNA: TGTGCCAGCAGTTACCGGGACAGGGTTTCCTATAATTCACCCCTCCACTTT
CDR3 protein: CASSYRDRVSYNSPLHF

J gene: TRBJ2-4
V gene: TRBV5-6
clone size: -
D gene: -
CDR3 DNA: TGTGCCAGCAGCTTGGCAGGTGCGAACATTCAGTACTTC
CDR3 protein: CASSLAGANIQYF

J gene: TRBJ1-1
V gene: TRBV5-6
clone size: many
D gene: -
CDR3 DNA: TGTGCCAGCAGCTTGGGAGATATTAACACTGAAGCTTTCTTT
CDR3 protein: CASSLGDINTEAFF

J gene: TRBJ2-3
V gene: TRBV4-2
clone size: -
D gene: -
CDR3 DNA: TGTGCCAGCAGCCCACGCGCGGCAGATACGCAGTATTTT
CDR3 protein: CASSPRAADTQYF

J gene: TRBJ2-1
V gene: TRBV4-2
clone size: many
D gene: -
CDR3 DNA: TGTGCCAGCAGCCAAGTCGGGGCAGGGACCTTCTACAATGAGCAGTTCTTC
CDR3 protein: CASSQVGAGTFYNEQFF

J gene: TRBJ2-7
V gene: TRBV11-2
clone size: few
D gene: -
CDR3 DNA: TGTGCCAGCAGCTCCCCTTCAGGGGTACCCTACGAGCAGTACTTC
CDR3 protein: CASSSPSGVPYEQYF

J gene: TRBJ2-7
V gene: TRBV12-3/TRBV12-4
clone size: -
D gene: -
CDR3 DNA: TGTGCCAGCAGCCCCGGGACAAACTACGAGCAGTACTTC
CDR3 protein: CASSPGTNYEQYF

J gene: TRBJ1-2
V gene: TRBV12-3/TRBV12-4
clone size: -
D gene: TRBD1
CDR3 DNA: TGTGCCAGCAGACCCGGACAGGGGTCTCTCGTGAGCTATGGCTACACCTTC
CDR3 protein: CASRPGQGSLVSYGYTF

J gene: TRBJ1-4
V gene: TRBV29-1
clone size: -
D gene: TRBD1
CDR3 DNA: TGCAGCGGTAAACCGGGACAGGGTAATGAAAAACTGTTTTTT
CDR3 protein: CSGKPGQGNEKLFF

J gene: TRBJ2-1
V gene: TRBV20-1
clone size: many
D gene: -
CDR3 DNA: TGCAGTGCCGTGCCTGGGGGAAATGAGCAGTTCTTC
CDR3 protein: CSAVPGGNEQFF

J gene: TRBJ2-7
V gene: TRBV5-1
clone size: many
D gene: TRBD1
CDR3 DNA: TGCGCCAGCAGCTTCGGACAGGGAGGTTACGAGCAGTACTTC
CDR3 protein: CASSFGQGGYEQYF

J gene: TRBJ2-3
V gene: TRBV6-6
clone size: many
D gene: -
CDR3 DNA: TGTGCCAGCAGTTATGGAGATACGCAGTATTTT
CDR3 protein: CASSYGDTQYF

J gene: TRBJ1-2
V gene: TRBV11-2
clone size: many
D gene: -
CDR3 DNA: TGTGCCAGCAGCCAACCGGGACTAGCGGGGGAAGCTAACTATGGCTACACCTTC
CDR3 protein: CASSQPGLAGEANYGYTF

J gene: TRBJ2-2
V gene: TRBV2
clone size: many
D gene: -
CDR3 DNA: TGTGCCGGCGGGCGGGCGAACACCGGGGAGCTGTTTTTT
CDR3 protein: CAGGRANTGELFF

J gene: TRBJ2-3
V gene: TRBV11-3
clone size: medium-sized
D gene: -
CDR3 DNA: TGTGCCAGCAGCTTAGGGGCAGGGGATACAGATACGCAGTATTTT
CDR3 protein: CASSLGAGDTDTQYF

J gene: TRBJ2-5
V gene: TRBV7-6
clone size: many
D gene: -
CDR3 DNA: TGTGCCAGCAGCACCGGACTCGGACAAGAGACCCAGTACTTC
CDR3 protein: CASSTGLGQETQYF

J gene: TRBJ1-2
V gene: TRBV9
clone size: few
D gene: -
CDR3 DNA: TGTGCCAGCAGCTCCTACGACGGGAAAGAAGATGGCTACACCTTC
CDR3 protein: CASSSYDGKEDGYTF

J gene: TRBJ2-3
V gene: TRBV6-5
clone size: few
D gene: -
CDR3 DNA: TGTGCCAGCAGTGAAACCTACCGATCCACAGATACGCAGTATTTT
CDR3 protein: CASSETYRSTDTQYF

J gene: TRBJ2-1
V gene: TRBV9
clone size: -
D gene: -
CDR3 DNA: TGTGCCAGCAGCCTAGATGGGGGCTCCTACAATGAGCAGTTCTTC
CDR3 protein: CASSLDGGSYNEQFF

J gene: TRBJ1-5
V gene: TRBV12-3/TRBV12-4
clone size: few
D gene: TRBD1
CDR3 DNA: TGTGCCAGCAGTGACAGGGGGAATAGCAATCAGCCCCAGCATTTT
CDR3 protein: CASSDRGNSNQPQHF

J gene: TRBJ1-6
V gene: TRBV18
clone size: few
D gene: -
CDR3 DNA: TGTGCCAGCTCACCAAGTTACGGCTACGGAGAACCCCTCCACTTT
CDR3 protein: CASSPSYGYGEPLHF

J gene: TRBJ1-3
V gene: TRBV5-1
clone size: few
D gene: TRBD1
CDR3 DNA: TGCGCCAGCAGCGGAGACAGGGTGGACTCTGGAAACACCATATATTTT
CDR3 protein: CASSGDRVDSGNTIYF

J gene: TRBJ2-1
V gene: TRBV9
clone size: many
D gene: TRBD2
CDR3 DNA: TGTGCCAGCAGCATATACGGGTGGACTAGCGGGGGGCCACTATACAATGAGCAGTTCTTC
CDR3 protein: CASSIYGWTSGGPLYNEQFF

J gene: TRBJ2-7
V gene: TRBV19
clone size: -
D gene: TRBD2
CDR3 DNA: TGTGCCAGTAACCTAGGGACTAGCGGGGAGCAGTACTTC
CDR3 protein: CASNLGTSGEQYF

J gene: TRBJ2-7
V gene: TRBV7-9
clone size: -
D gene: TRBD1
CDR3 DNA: TGTGCCAGCAGCCCCCGGGACAGTTATTACGAGCAGTACTTC
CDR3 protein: CASSPRDSYYEQYF

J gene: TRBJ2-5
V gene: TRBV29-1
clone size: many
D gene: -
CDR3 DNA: TGCAGCGTTGACCCCGGACAGAGACAGACCCAGTACTTC
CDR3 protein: CSVDPGQRQTQYF

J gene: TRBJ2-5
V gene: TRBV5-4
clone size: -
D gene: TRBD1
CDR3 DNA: TGTGCCAGCAGCTTGGAGACAGGGAGCCAAGAGACCCAGTACTTC
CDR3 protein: CASSLETGSQETQYF

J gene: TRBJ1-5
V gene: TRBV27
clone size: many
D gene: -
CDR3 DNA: TGTGCCAGCAGTCGGGGGGCCTATAGCAATCAGCCCCAGCATTTT
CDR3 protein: CASSRGAYSNQPQHF

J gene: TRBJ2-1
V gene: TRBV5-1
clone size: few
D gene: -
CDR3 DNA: TGCGCCAGCAAGGACTCCGGGAATGAGCAGTTCTTC
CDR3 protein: CASKDSGNEQFF

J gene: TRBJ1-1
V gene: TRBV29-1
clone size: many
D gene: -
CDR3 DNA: TGCAGCGTTGCGGCAGGGGTCTTGAACACTGAAGCTTTCTTT
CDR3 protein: CSVAAGVLNTEAFF

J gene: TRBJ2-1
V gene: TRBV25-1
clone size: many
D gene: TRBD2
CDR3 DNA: TGTGCCAGCAGTGGACCGGGACTAGTGAATGAGCAGTTCTTC
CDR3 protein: CASSGPGLVNEQFF

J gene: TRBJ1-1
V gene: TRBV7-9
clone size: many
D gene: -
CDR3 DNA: TGTGCCAGCAGATCCGGGCTCACTGAAGCTTTCTTT
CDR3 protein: CASRSGLTEAFF